This note documents a single T cell receptor (beta chain) sequence. TCRdb used MiXCR to reprocess the 5' RACE reads, holding one entry per CDR3 protein. The sample holds about 300,000 distinct CDR3 sequences, 15% to 20% seen once. This sample is part of a study of T-cell memory formation after mild COVID-19. CDR3 size: 13 residues. Germline V gene sequence: CDR1 SGHVS, CDR2 FNYEAQ. V was pared by 6 bases and J by 4 bases, with 9 bases between. The chain carries TRBV7-6 and TRBJ2-2, with D possibly being TRBD1 (6 bases). The receptor comes from a man between 18 and 35 years old who had mild COVID-19 (a few samples of this study predate the infection). Cell type and time point are not known. Sequencing was performed on PBMCs or a T cell subset sorted from them (not recorded which). The CDR3 DNA reads TGTGCCAGCAGGCTAGGGGGCACCGGGGAGCTGTTTTTT. Its protein is CASRLGGTGELFF.